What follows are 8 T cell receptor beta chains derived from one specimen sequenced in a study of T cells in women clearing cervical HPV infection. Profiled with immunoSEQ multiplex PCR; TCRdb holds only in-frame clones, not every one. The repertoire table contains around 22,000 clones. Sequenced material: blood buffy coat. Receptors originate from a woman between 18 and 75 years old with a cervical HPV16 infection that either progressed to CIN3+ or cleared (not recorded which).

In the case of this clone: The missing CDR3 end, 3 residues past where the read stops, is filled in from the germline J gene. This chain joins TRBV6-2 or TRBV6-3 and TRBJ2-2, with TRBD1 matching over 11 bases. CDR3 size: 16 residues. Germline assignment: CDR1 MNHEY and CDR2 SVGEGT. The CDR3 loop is CASTPDRGPGANVLFF. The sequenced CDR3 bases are TGTGCCAGCACCCCGGACAGGGGGCCCGGGGCCAACGTG.

CDR3 sequence: CASSINQGSNQPQYF. CDR3 DNA (partial): TGTGCCAGTAGTATTAACCAGGGGAGCAATCAGCCG. The chain couples TRBV19 to TRBJ2-3; maybe TRBD1 (6 bases). The read ends 3 residues before the CDR3 terminus; that terminus is restored from the germline J gene. The CDR3 loop spans 15 amino acids. CDR1 and CDR2 (germline): LNHDA, SQIVND (reference sequence).

The CDR3 here is CSAEGQAYEQYF. The sequenced part of the CDR3 DNA is TGCAGCGCTGAGGGACAGGCCTACGAG. The chain combines TRBV29-1 with TRBJ2-7; 8 nucleotides match TRBD1. Coverage ceases 3 residues before the CDR3 finishes, and the germline J gene fills in the end. V shed 7 bases, J shed 2 bases, and the junction held 4 bases outside the gene matches. This CDR3 region has 12 residues. The germline gives CDR1 SQVTM, CDR2 ANQGSEA.

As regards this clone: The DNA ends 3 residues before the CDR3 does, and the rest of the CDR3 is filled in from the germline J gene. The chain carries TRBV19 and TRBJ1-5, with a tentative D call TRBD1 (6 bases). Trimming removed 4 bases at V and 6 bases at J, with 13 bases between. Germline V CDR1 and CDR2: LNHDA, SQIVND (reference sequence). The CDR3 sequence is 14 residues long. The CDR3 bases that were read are TGTGCCAGTAGTAGGGCAGGGGAGGGTCAGCCC. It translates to CASSRAGEGQP. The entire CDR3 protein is CASSRAGEGQPQHF. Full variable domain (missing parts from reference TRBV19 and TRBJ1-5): DGGITQSPKYLFRKEGQNVTLSCEQNLNHDAMYWYRQDPGQGLRLIYYSQIVNDFQKGDIAEGYSVSREKKESFPLTVTSAQKNPTAFYLCASSRAGEGQPQHFGDGTRLSIL.

The CDR3 sequence: CASSTGTTNEKLFF. Incomplete CDR3 DNA: TGCGCCAGCAGTACCGGGACTACTAATGAAAAA. The rearrangement links TRBV5-1 to TRBJ1-4; perhaps TRBD1 as D (5 bases). With the read ending 3 residues before the CDR3 end, the germline J gene is used to fill in that end. The CDR3 loop spans 14 amino acids. Germline V lookup: CDR1 SGHRS, CDR2 YFSETQ. The V gene lost 5 bases and the J gene lost 2 bases, with 10 bases spanning the gap.

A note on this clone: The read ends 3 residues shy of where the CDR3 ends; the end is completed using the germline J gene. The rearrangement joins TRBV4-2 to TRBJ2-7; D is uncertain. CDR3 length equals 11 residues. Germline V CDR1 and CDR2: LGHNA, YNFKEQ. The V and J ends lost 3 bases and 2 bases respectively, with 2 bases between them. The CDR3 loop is CASSHAYEQYF. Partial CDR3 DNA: TGTGCCAGCAGCCACGCCTACGAG.

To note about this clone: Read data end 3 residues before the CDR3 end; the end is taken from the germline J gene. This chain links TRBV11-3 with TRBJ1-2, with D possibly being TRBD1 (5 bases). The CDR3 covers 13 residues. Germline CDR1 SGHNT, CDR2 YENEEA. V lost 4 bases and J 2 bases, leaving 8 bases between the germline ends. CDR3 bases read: TGTGCCAGCAGCTCGGGGGGAAACTATGGC. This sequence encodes CASSSGGNYG. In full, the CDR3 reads CASSSGGNYGYTF.

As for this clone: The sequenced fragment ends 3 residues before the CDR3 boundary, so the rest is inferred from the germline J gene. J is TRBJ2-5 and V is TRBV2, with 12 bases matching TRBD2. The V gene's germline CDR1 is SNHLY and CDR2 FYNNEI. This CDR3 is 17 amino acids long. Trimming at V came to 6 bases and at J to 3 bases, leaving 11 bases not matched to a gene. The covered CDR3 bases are TGTGCCAGCAGAGAAACTAGCGGGGGGATAATTAAAGAGACC. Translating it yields CASRETSGGIIKET. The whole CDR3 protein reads CASRETSGGIIKETQYF.